The rows below give T cell receptor beta chains drawn from one sample of a study of cytomegalovirus exposure and HLA in healthy donors. The method was immunoSEQ multiplex PCR; TCRdb's version includes in-frame clones alone and lacks a portion of them. The sample carries 300,000 or so clones, 84% recorded once. The sequenced material came from PBMCs. These receptors all come from a woman in her 40s in good health and CMV-seropositive. Both conserved end residues are part of each CDR3. D genes are given only for firm matches. For some rows the clone size is stated as once, few or many, or as a class when expanded; others skip it.

j_call v_call clone_size d_call cdr3_nt cdr3_aa
TRBJ2-7 TRBV18 - TRBD2 TGTGCCAGCTCACCCACACTAGCGGGAGCTTACGAGCAGTACTTC CASSPTLAGAYEQYF
TRBJ1-3 TRBV29-1 - - TGCAGCGTTACAGCTTTTGGAAACACCATATATTTT CSVTAFGNTIYF
TRBJ2-7 TRBV5-4 - TRBD2 TGTGCCAGCAGCGGTAGCGGGAGCAACGAGCAGTACTTC CASSGSGSNEQYF
TRBJ1-3 TRBV30 - - TGTGCCTGGAGTATAGGGGGCTCTGGAAACACCATATATTTT CAWSIGGSGNTIYF
TRBJ1-1 TRBV19 - TRBD1 TGTGCCAGTAGTATAGAGGGGGCGGCAGGGGGAGCTTTCTTT CASSIEGAAGGAFF
TRBJ1-1 TRBV9 - - TGTGCCAGCAGCGTTCTGGACAGCTCGATTGAAGCTTTCTTT CASSVLDSSIEAFF
TRBJ2-5 TRBV5-1 few - TGCGCCAGCAGCTTGCCGGAAGAGACCCAGTACTTC CASSLPEETQYF
TRBJ2-7 TRBV6-4 - - TGTGCCAGCAGTGACCCTACAGGGAAGGCCTACGAGCAGTACTTC CASSDPTGKAYEQYF
TRBJ2-7 TRBV11-2 - - TGTGCCAGCAGCTTAGGGGGAGGCGGTTTCTACGAGCAGTACTTC CASSLGGGGFYEQYF
TRBJ2-1 TRBV27 few TRBD2 TGTGCCAGCAGTTCCGGGACTAGCGGGTACAATGAGCAGTTCTTC CASSSGTSGYNEQFF
TRBJ2-3 TRBV19 - TRBD1 TGTGCCAGTAATCGACAGGGGTTGGCAGATACGCAGTATTTT CASNRQGLADTQYF
TRBJ2-3 TRBV7-2 - TRBD2 TGTGCCAGCAGCCCCCTTAGGGGCGGGAGGGCCACAGATACGCAGTATTTT CASSPLRGGRATDTQYF
TRBJ2-5 TRBV11-2 - - TGTGCCAGCAGCTTAGGAGTAGCGGTCCAAGAGACCCAGTACTTC CASSLGVAVQETQYF
TRBJ1-5 TRBV7-9 - - TGTGCCAGCAGCCTCGGACAGCACGAGCCCCAGCATTTT CASSLGQHEPQHF
TRBJ1-2 TRBV27 once TRBD1 TGTGCCAGCTCCATACAGGGGCCCCCCGGTGGCTACACCTTC CASSIQGPPGGYTF
TRBJ2-1 TRBV27 - TRBD2 TGTGCCAGCAGTTTGGGACTAGCGGGGCCCTCCTACAATGAGCAGTTCTTC CASSLGLAGPSYNEQFF
TRBJ2-3 TRBV7-8 - TRBD2 TGTGCCAGCAGCGCCGGGACTAGCATCACAGATACGCAGTATTTT CASSAGTSITDTQYF
TRBJ2-2 TRBV4-2 few TRBD1 TGTGCCAGCAGCATGGACAGGGGGCTCCCCGGGGAGCTGTTTTTT CASSMDRGLPGELFF
TRBJ1-1 TRBV6-1 - TRBD1 TGTGCCAGCAGTGAAGGACAGGGGTACACTGAAGCTTTCTTT CASSEGQGYTEAFF
TRBJ1-5 TRBV2 - - TGTGCCAGCAGTGAGGGGGGGGCCGGCAATCAGCCCCAGCATTTT CASSEGGAGNQPQHF
TRBJ2-7 TRBV11-1 once - TGTGCCAGCAGCTTAAAAGGGATCAGGGCCTACGAGCAGTACTTC CASSLKGIRAYEQYF
TRBJ2-5 TRBV27 - TRBD2 TGTGCCAGCAGTTTACGTGCCCCGGGACTAGCGGGAGCAGAGACCCAGTACTTC CASSLRAPGLAGAETQYF
TRBJ2-3 TRBV9 - TRBD2 TGTGCCAGCAGCCCCGGGACTAGCGGGATGTCAGATACGCAGTATTTT CASSPGTSGMSDTQYF
TRBJ2-1 TRBV2 - - TGTGCCAGCACCCAGGGGCCAAGCGCGTCCGGGGAGCAGTTCTTC CASTQGPSASGEQFF
TRBJ1-2 TRBV6-5 few - TGTGCCAGCAGTTCTACAGGCCCGTATGGCTACACCTTC CASSSTGPYGYTF
TRBJ1-1 TRBV28 - TRBD1 TGTGCCAGCGGGACAGGGCGGGGCACTGAAGCTTTCTTT CASGTGRGTEAFF
TRBJ2-1 TRBV11-3 - - TGTGCCAGCAGCTTAGTCATTAGCTTCAGCTCCTACAATGAGCAGTTCTTC CASSLVISFSSYNEQFF
TRBJ2-5 TRBV28 - TRBD2 TGTGCCAGCACCCTGGGGGGGAGGGAGACCCAGTACTTC CASTLGGRETQYF
TRBJ2-7 TRBV7-8 - TRBD2 TGTGCCAGCAGCTTATACACTAGCGGGGTGGCGGGCGAGCAGTACTTC CASSLYTSGVAGEQYF
TRBJ2-6 TRBV5-1 - - TGCGCCAGCAGCTTGGCCGACTACTCTGGGGCCAACGTCCTGACTTTC CASSLADYSGANVLTF
TRBJ2-7 TRBV7-6 - TRBD2 TGTGCCAGCAGTTGGACTAGCGGTACCTCCTACGAGCAGTACTTC CASSWTSGTSYEQYF
TRBJ1-1 TRBV10-3 - TRBD1 TGTGCCATCGGAGGGACAGTGGGAAACACTGAAGCTTTCTTT CAIGGTVGNTEAFF
TRBJ1-5 TRBV30 - - TGTGCCTGGAGGGGGCAGGTGGGTCAGCCCCAGCATTTT CAWRGQVGQPQHF
TRBJ1-2 TRBV4-2 few TRBD1 TGTGCCAGCAGCTCTAACTCCGGGACAGATATAGGTAACTATGGCTACACCTTC CASSSNSGTDIGNYGYTF
TRBJ1-3 TRBV5-1 - - TGCGCCAGCAGCTTGGTCCCAGGCTCTGGAAACACCATATATTTT CASSLVPGSGNTIYF
TRBJ2-7 TRBV5-5 - TRBD1 TGTGCCAGCAGCTTGGAGACAGGGGGCGAGCAGTACTTC CASSLETGGEQYF
TRBJ2-7 TRBV7-6 - TRBD2 TGTGCCAGCAGCCTAGGCCGGGGGGACGAGCAGTACTTC CASSLGRGDEQYF
TRBJ2-7 TRBV6-5 - - TGTGCCAGCAGTTACTCGAACAGGGACGAGCAGTACTTC CASSYSNRDEQYF
TRBJ2-7 TRBV6-6 few TRBD1 TGTGCCAGCGCCACGGGACAGGGGGCAGGCGAGCAGTACTTC CASATGQGAGEQYF
TRBJ1-4 TRBV30 - TRBD1 TGTGCCTGGAGTTACCCTGGGACAGGGAAGGCTAATGAAAAACTGTTTTTT CAWSYPGTGKANEKLFF
TRBJ2-7 TRBV28 - TRBD2 TGTGCCAGCACCGAGAGCGGGAGGAGCTCCTACGAGCAGTACTTC CASTESGRSSYEQYF
TRBJ1-2 TRBV10-3 - - TGTGCCATCAGTGGGACAGCTAACTATGGCTACACCTTC CAISGTANYGYTF
TRBJ2-7 TRBV5-1 - TRBD1 TGCGCCAGCAGCTCTCCTTACAGGGGGCTCAACGAGCAGTACTTC CASSSPYRGLNEQYF
TRBJ2-7 TRBV9 - - TGTGCCAGCAGCTTGACTACCAGCTCCTACGAGCAGTACTTC CASSLTTSSYEQYF
TRBJ2-6 TRBV27 - - TGTGCCAGCAGTTCCCCAGACAATTCTGGGGCCAACGTCCTGACTTTC CASSSPDNSGANVLTF
TRBJ1-6 TRBV27 - - TGTGCCAGCACCCCGGCGGCGGCAAGCTCCTATAATTCACCCCTCCACTTT CASTPAAASSYNSPLHF
TRBJ2-5 TRBV30 - - TGTGCCTGGGGCCTAGCAGAGACCCAGTACTTC CAWGLAETQYF
TRBJ2-3 TRBV19 - - TGTGCCAGTAGTAGATCGAGTGATACGCAGTATTTT CASSRSSDTQYF
TRBJ2-7 TRBV29-1 - - TGCAGCGTTCGGGGGATCTACGAGCAGTACTTC CSVRGIYEQYF
TRBJ1-5 TRBV28 - - TGTGCCAGCAGTTTAGCAGGCAATCAGCCCCAGCATTTT CASSLAGNQPQHF
TRBJ2-1 TRBV9 few TRBD2 TGTGCCAGCAGCGTAAGATTAGCGGGACCCAATGAGCAGTTCTTC CASSVRLAGPNEQFF
TRBJ2-7 TRBV7-9 - - TGTGCCAGCAGCCCGGTCCTACGGTCCTACGAGCAGTACTTC CASSPVLRSYEQYF
TRBJ2-2 TRBV5-1 - - TGCGCCAGCAGCTTTAACGGAGGGCGGACCGGGGAGCTGTTTTTT CASSFNGGRTGELFF
TRBJ2-7 TRBV7-9 - TRBD1 TGTGCCAGCAGCCGGACAGGGAACTACGAGCAGTACTTC CASSRTGNYEQYF
TRBJ2-2 TRBV9 once TRBD2 TGTGCCAGCAGCGTAGAACTAGCGGGAGTGCTGTTTTTT CASSVELAGVLFF
TRBJ1-1 TRBV11-2 - - TGTGCCAGCAGCTTAGTGGCTGGAGGTTATAGTCGGAACACTGAAGCTTTCTTT CASSLVAGGYSRNTEAFF
TRBJ1-4 TRBV19 - TRBD1 TGTGCCAGTAGTAGGGGGAGGGACAGGGACGAAAAACTGTTTTTT CASSRGRDRDEKLFF
TRBJ2-5 TRBV7-9 - - TGTGCCAGCAGCTTAGTGGTGGGGGGACAAGAGACCCAGTACTTC CASSLVVGGQETQYF
TRBJ1-2 TRBV27 once - TGTGCCAGCAGTGCGGGGTTTGGCTACACCTTC CASSAGFGYTF
TRBJ2-7 TRBV19 few TRBD2 TGTGCCAGTAGTAAGGGACTAGCCCCCGGCTTGGAGCAGTACTTC CASSKGLAPGLEQYF